This T cell receptor beta chain originates from a study of shared clonotypes between healthy human individuals. Study-wide points: Among donors, the sharing of clonotypes was expected to be influenced by sequencing depth.

DNA input for the unsorted PBMC replicate PCRs was roughly 330 ng, about 30,000 T cell genomes. Profiling relied on immunoSEQ multiplex PCR, and the TCRdb table lists in-frame clones only, not all of them. The table records approximately 500,000 clones, around four fifths of them present only once. Of note for this clone: Its antigen is as yet unknown.

Each sample came from a Caucasian adult donor living in Nashville, Tennessee. The V gene's germline CDR1 is LNHDA and CDR2 SQIVND (reference sequence). The CDR3 is made up of 16 amino acids. Losses at the gene ends were 7 bases for V and 5 bases for J; bases not matched to a gene: 8. The source material was PBMCs. The receptor comes from a woman in her thirties or forties in good health. Some clones in this sample may be carry-over from other donors' samples. The V and J genes are TRBV19 and TRBJ2-2; TRBD2 aligns across 12 bases. CDR3 region: CASTETSGSGTGELFF. CDR3 in DNA: TGTGCCAGTACCGAGACTAGCGGGAGCGGGACCGGGGAGCTGTTTTTT.